A selection of T cell receptor beta chains follows, all from one sample in a study of blood T cell repertoires in COVID-19. Sequenced by immunoSEQ multiplex PCR; TCRdb stores in-frame clones only, minus some. The sample consists of under 130,000 clones, about four fifths of them appearing once. The sequenced sample consisted of peripheral blood. These receptors originate from a human donor in a cohort sampled during active COVID-19. CDR3s include the opening cysteine and the closing phenylalanine or tryptophan. The D gene is left open where the match is weak. Clone size, where shown, is once, few, many, or a class for clones that have expanded.

j_gene | d_gene | len | abundance | v_gene | CDR3aa | CDR3nt
TRBJ1-5 | TRBD1 | 14 | - | TRBV18 | CASSQGQGPQPQHF | TGTGCCAGCTCGCAGGGACAGGGGCCCCAGCCCCAGCATTTT
TRBJ2-1 | TRBD2 | 15 | - | TRBV9 | CASSVGSGGYNEQFF | TGTGCCAGCAGCGTAGGTAGCGGGGGATACAATGAGCAGTTCTTC
TRBJ1-1 | - | 15 | - | TRBV5-1 | CASSLKGGGPTEAFF | TGCGCCAGCAGCTTGAAGGGCGGGGGACCCACTGAAGCTTTCTTT
TRBJ1-4 | TRBD1 | 15 | - | TRBV2 | CASRAGQGANEKLFF | TGTGCCAGCAGAGCCGGACAGGGGGCGAATGAAAAACTGTTTTTT
TRBJ2-2 | TRBD1 | 16 | - | TRBV12-5 | CASGLRDRGRTGELFF | TGTGCTAGTGGTTTGAGGGACAGGGGGAGGACCGGGGAGCTGTTTTTT
TRBJ2-5 | - | 15 | few | TRBV5-5 | CASSLVWELQETQYF | TGTGCCAGCAGCTTGGTGTGGGAGCTTCAAGAGACCCAGTACTTC
TRBJ2-3 | - | 17 | - | TRBV21-1 | CASSSKSPGWFTDTQYF | TGTGCCAGCAGCAGCAAATCGCCAGGGTGGTTCACAGATACGCAGTATTTT
TRBJ1-2 | - | 16 | - | TRBV19 | CASSIRSGPGYSGYTF | TGTGCCAGTAGTATTAGATCTGGGCCGGGGTACTCTGGCTACACCTTC
TRBJ1-1 | - | 14 | - | TRBV5-1 | CASSLGQGLSEAFF | TGCGCCAGCAGCTTGGGGCAGGGGTTGTCTGAAGCTTTCTTT
TRBJ1-3 | - | 15 | - | TRBV18 | CASSFTTAPGNTIYF | TGTGCCAGCTCATTTACGACAGCACCGGGAAACACCATATATTTT
TRBJ1-3 | - | 16 | - | TRBV3-1/TRBV3-2 | CASSPRGIRSGNTIYF | TGTGCCAGCAGCCCCCGGGGGATTCGCTCTGGAAACACCATATATTTT
TRBJ1-1 | - | 13 | - | TRBV29-1 | CSVQAGANTEAFF | TGCAGCGTCCAGGCGGGGGCGAACACTGAAGCTTTCTTT
TRBJ1-4 | - | 14 | - | TRBV7-8 | CASTPRATNEKLFF | TGTGCCAGCACGCCTCGAGCAACTAATGAAAAACTGTTTTTT
TRBJ2-5 | TRBD2 | 16 | - | TRBV9 | CASSVGERGGQETQYF | TGTGCCAGCAGCGTAGGTGAGCGGGGAGGGCAAGAGACCCAGTACTTC
TRBJ1-4 | - | 13 | - | TRBV2 | CASSGKRGEKLFF | TGTGCCAGCAGTGGGAAGAGGGGGGAAAAACTGTTTTTT
TRBJ1-5 | - | 14 | few | TRBV7-9 | CASSFTGGNQPQHF | TGTGCCAGCAGCTTCACGGGGGGCAATCAGCCCCAGCATTTT
TRBJ2-3 | - | 14 | - | TRBV18 | CASSPPLYTDTQYF | TGTGCCAGCTCCCCACCCCTCTACACAGATACGCAGTATTTT
TRBJ1-1 | - | 14 | - | TRBV2 | CASSEGGSGTEAFF | TGTGCCAGCAGTGAAGGGGGATCGGGGACTGAAGCTTTCTTT
TRBJ1-3 | TRBD1 | 14 | - | TRBV27 | CASSSTGYANTIYF | TGTGCCAGCAGTTCGACAGGGTATGCAAACACCATATATTTT
TRBJ2-4 | - | 17 | - | TRBV19 | CASSIVGHPLAKNIQYF | TGTGCCAGTAGTATAGTCGGACATCCTTTAGCCAAAAACATTCAGTACTTC
TRBJ1-4 | TRBD1 | 13 | once | TRBV10-3 | CATQTGTDEKLFF | TGTGCCACCCAGACAGGGACAGATGAAAAACTGTTTTTT
TRBJ1-1 | - | 13 | - | TRBV5-1 | CASSLGGNKEAFF | TGCGCCAGCAGCTTGGGAGGGAACAAAGAAGCTTTCTTT
TRBJ1-6 | TRBD1 | 14 | - | TRBV6-5 | CASTLRDRNSPLHF | TGTGCCAGCACCCTAAGGGACAGAAATTCACCCCTCCACTTT
TRBJ1-5 | TRBD1 | 15 | - | TRBV5-8 | CASSLRTGDNQPQHF | TGTGCCAGCAGCTTACGTACAGGGGACAATCAGCCCCAGCATTTT
TRBJ1-2 | TRBD1 | 14 | once | TRBV2 | CASSDRGRSDGYTF | TGTGCCAGCAGTGACAGGGGGCGGTCCGATGGCTACACCTTC
TRBJ2-5 | - | 13 | - | TRBV6-2/TRBV6-3 | CASSYNRVETQYF | TGTGCCAGCAGTTACAACAGGGTCGAGACCCAGTACTTC
TRBJ2-7 | TRBD2 | 17 | - | TRBV4-1 | CASSQDSGTGGHYEQYF | TGCGCCAGCAGCCAAGACAGTGGGACGGGGGGTCACTACGAGCAGTACTTC
TRBJ2-1 | - | 15 | - | TRBV5-1 | CASRPGTQPRNEQFF | TGCGCCAGCAGGCCAGGGACACAACCACGAAATGAGCAGTTCTTC
TRBJ2-3 | TRBD2 | 18 | once | TRBV18 | CASSPYGVTAGGTDTQYF | TGTGCCAGCTCACCCTACGGTGTGACTGCGGGGGGCACAGATACGCAGTATTTT
TRBJ2-4 | - | 13 | - | TRBV7-2 | CASGEPSTLRQYF | TGTGCCAGCGGTGAACCTTCAACGCTAAGACAGTACTTC
TRBJ1-2 | TRBD1 | 14 | - | TRBV4-1 | CASSQNDRGHGYTF | TGCGCCAGCAGCCAAAATGACAGGGGCCATGGCTACACCTTC
TRBJ2-2 | - | 15 | - | TRBV9 | CASSVDGQKGGELFF | TGTGCCAGCAGCGTAGATGGACAGAAAGGCGGGGAGCTGTTTTTT
TRBJ1-2 | TRBD1 | 14 | - | TRBV14 | CASSRGPTNYGYTF | TGTGCCAGCAGTAGGGGGCCAACTAACTATGGCTACACCTTC
TRBJ2-5 | - | 14 | - | TRBV4-2 | CASSQGLTLETQYF | TGTGCCAGCAGCCAGGGACTTACGTTGGAGACCCAGTACTTC
TRBJ1-6 | - | 14 | - | TRBV7-9 | CASSERGVGSPLHF | TGTGCCAGCAGCGAGCGCGGGGTGGGGTCACCCCTCCACTTT
TRBJ2-2 | - | 14 | - | TRBV28 | CASSRPGGSGELFF | TGTGCCAGCAGCCGCCCAGGGGGGTCCGGGGAGCTGTTTTTT
TRBJ1-4 | TRBD1 | 15 | - | TRBV9 | CASSGTGGRNEKLFF | TGTGCCAGCAGCGGGACAGGGGGCCGTAATGAAAAACTGTTTTTT
TRBJ2-1 | TRBD1 | 15 | - | TRBV11-3 | CASSAGTGGYNEQFF | TGTGCCAGCAGCGCCGGGACAGGGGGCTACAATGAGCAGTTCTTC
TRBJ1-1 | TRBD1 | 14 | few | TRBV27 | CASSPRGMNTEAFF | TGTGCCAGCAGCCCCAGGGGGATGAACACTGAAGCTTTCTTT
TRBJ1-5 | - | 13 | few | TRBV19 | CASNQAGNQPQHF | TGTGCCAGTAACCAGGCAGGCAATCAGCCCCAGCATTTT
TRBJ1-6 | - | 13 | - | TRBV19 | CASSTRQNSPLHF | TGTGCCAGTAGTACCAGACAGAATTCACCCCTCCACTTT
TRBJ2-2 | TRBD1 | 17 | - | TRBV10-1 | CASSGGQFPPNTGELFF | TGCGCCAGCAGTGGGGGACAGTTTCCTCCGAACACCGGGGAGCTGTTTTTT
TRBJ2-3 | - | 15 | - | TRBV2 | CASKLQGRGTDTQYF | TGTGCCAGCAAACTACAGGGTCGAGGCACAGATACGCAGTATTTT
TRBJ2-1 | TRBD1 | 16 | - | TRBV7-3 | CASSQTGSDSYNEQFF | TGTGCCAGCAGCCAGACAGGGTCCGATTCCTACAATGAGCAGTTCTTC
TRBJ2-2 | - | 14 | - | TRBV29-1 | CSVGQAPGPGELFF | TGCAGCGTTGGCCAGGCCCCCGGTCCAGGGGAGCTGTTTTTT
TRBJ2-7 | TRBD2 | 15 | - | TRBV3-1/TRBV3-2 | CASSQLTGGAYEQYF | TGTGCCAGCAGCCAACTTACCGGGGGGGCTTACGAGCAGTACTTC
TRBJ2-1 | TRBD2 | 16 | once | TRBV5-1 | CASSNLAGANYNEQFF | TGCGCCAGCAGCAATCTAGCGGGGGCCAATTACAATGAGCAGTTCTTC
TRBJ1-5 | - | 15 | few | TRBV5-1 | CASSPEGKGGQPQHF | TGCGCCAGCAGCCCTGAGGGAAAAGGGGGTCAGCCCCAGCATTTT